The 24 T cell receptor beta chains below come from one sample, sequenced in a study of CXCR3-negative and CXCR3-positive naive CD8 T cells. Regarding the study as a whole: When CXCR3-positive naive cells were set against CXCR3-negative naive cells, the former had more hydrophobic TRB CDR3s.

TRB cDNA was prepared as libraries by UMI-labeled 5' RACE. No DNA is given; TCRdb re-called the 5' RACE reads and lists each CDR3 protein once. The sample yields around 2,500 distinct CDR3 sequences, of which the top ten take up roughly 2%. These receptors are not linked to any known antigen. Sequencing used naive CXCR3+ CD8+ T cells from blood. Described subset: CD45RO-CCR7+CD27+CD95- naive CD8+ T cells expressing CXCR3 (TNR3+). Every receptor here comes from a human donor in good health. Some clones in this sample may be carry-over from other donors' samples.

Frequency places this clonotype as medium-sized. The rearrangement links TRBV4-3 to TRBJ1-5; with no DNA, the TCRdb D assignment of TRBD1 cannot be verified. This CDR3 spans 15 amino acids. The V gene's germline CDR1 is LGHNA and CDR2 YSLEER. CDR3 loop: CASSQDRGSNQPQHF.

Considering frequency, this clonotype is medium-sized. This chain uses TRBV4-2 with TRBJ1-5. Per the germline V gene, CDR1 is LGHNA and CDR2 is YNFKEQ. The CDR3 has 12 amino acids. CDR3 loop: CASSQEGQPQHF.

This chain connects TRBV29-1 to TRBJ1-1. This CDR3 has 12 residues. Germline CDR1 and CDR2: SQVTM and ANQGSEA. The CDR3 protein is CSTIDVNTEAFF.

The chain employs TRBV7-6 and TRBJ2-5. This CDR3 is built from 12 residues. CDR1 SGHVS and CDR2 FNYEAQ come from the germline V gene. The CDR3 sequence: CASSELGETQYF.

This clonotype shows up as medium-sized by frequency. This chain uses TRBV3-1 with TRBJ2-7; TCRdb lists TRBD2, though no DNA is available to test this call. Looked up from germline, CDR1 is LGHDT and CDR2 is YNNKEL (reference sequence). This CDR3 has 18 residues. The CDR3 protein is CASSHPLTSGGLRRTKDF.

This clonotype is identified as medium-sized (0.01 to 0.1%) from frequency. The V and J genes are TRBV29-1 and TRBJ2-1; the D call from TCRdb, TRBD1, cannot be confirmed without DNA. The CDR3 is made up of 14 amino acids. Per the germline V gene, CDR1 is SQVTM and CDR2 is ANQGSEA. The CDR3 here is CSVKETGGYNEQFF.

The chain is built from TRBV5-1 and TRBJ1-3. The CDR3 is 15 residues long. Germline values: CDR1 SGHRS, CDR2 YFSETQ. This CDR3 reads CASSLNGDSGNTIYF.

This clonotype registers medium-sized by frequency. The chain is built from TRBV6-6 and TRBJ1-2. Germline CDR1 MNHNY, CDR2 SVGAGI (reference sequence). The CDR3 runs to 15 residues. The chain's CDR3 is CASSYLSGPDHGYTF.

The genes are TRBV20-1 and TRBJ2-3; absent DNA, TCRdb's TRBD2 call cannot be checked. This CDR3 has 16 amino acids. CDR1 and CDR2 (germline): DFQATT, SNEGSKA (reference sequence). CDR3 residues: CSAVGTDITTSDTQYF.

According to its frequency, this clonotype is medium-sized (0.01 to 0.1%). The J gene is TRBJ2-1, the V gene TRBV29-1; TCRdb's D call of TRBD1 is untestable without DNA. Looked up from germline, CDR1 is SQVTM and CDR2 is ANQGSEA. The CDR3 has 16 amino acids. The CDR3 spells CSVEEAGVTSYNEQFF.

The V and J genes are TRBV12-3 or TRBV12-4 and TRBJ1-3; there is no DNA to check the TCRdb D call of TRBD1. CDR3 length equals 12 residues. The CDR3 spells CATGPAGNTIYF.

This clonotype is medium-sized by frequency. The chain has TRBV29-1 and TRBJ2-1; no DNA is available, so the TRBD2 call from TCRdb remains unchecked. CDR3 length: 17 residues. Germline lookup yields CDR1 SQVTM and CDR2 ANQGSEA. The chain's CDR3 is CSVAGTSGRARYNEQFF.

The chain recombines TRBV19 with TRBJ2-1. CDR3 length equals 14 residues. Looked up from germline, CDR1 is LNHDA and CDR2 is SQIVND (reference sequence). The CDR3 loop reads CASSTGQSGDEQFF. The full variable domain, with the rest looked up from reference TRBV19 and TRBJ2-1, is DGGITQSPKYLFRKEGQNVTLSCEQNLNHDAMYWYRQDPGQGLRLIYYSQIVNDFQKGDIAEGYSVSREKKESFPLTVTSAQKNPTAFYLCASSTGQSGDEQFFGPGTRLTVL.

This clonotype is called medium-sized based on its frequency. The chain has TRBV5-7 and TRBJ2-2. TRBV5-7 is an ORF; its function is uncertain. The CDR3 covers 18 residues. The CDR3 protein is CASSWADEMGTNTGELFF.

The genes are TRBV2 and TRBJ2-7. The CDR3 consists of 13 residues. CDR1 and CDR2 (germline): SNHLY, FYNNEI. The CDR3 sequence is CASSAVRSYEQYF.

This clonotype is called large based on its frequency. This chain links TRBV6-1 with TRBJ2-1. The germline V gene encodes CDR1 MNHNS and CDR2 SASEGT. CDR3 length: 12 amino acids. The CDR3 here is CASRGPNNEQFF.

V and J are TRBV29-1 and TRBJ2-7; TCRdb reports TRBD1, a call that lacks DNA to check it against. The CDR3 is made up of 12 amino acids. Germline V gene sequence: CDR1 SQVTM, CDR2 ANQGSEA. The CDR3 here is CSVSQGPYEQYF.

Frequency places this clonotype as medium-sized. The rearrangement uses TRBV4-1 and TRBJ2-1. The germline V gene has CDR1 MGHRA and CDR2 YSYEKL. The CDR3 is 14 amino acids. CDR3 protein: CASSQDLALNEQFF.

The genes are TRBV5-4 and TRBJ2-3. This CDR3 region has 12 residues. Germline V lookup: CDR1 SGHNT, CDR2 YYREEE (reference sequence). The CDR3 region is CASSQESDTQYF.

V gene TRBV30 combines with J gene TRBJ2-7. CDR1 is GTSNPN, CDR2 SVGIG, per germline (reference sequence). The CDR3 runs 13 residues. The CDR3 protein is CAWSILDPYEQYF.

The V gene is TRBV2, the J gene TRBJ2-7. CDR1 SNHLY and CDR2 FYNNEI come from the germline V gene. The length of the CDR3 is 13 residues. CDR3 residues: CASSWTQTYEQYF.

According to its frequency, this clonotype is medium-sized. This rearrangement joins TRBV7-9 to TRBJ1-1; there is no DNA to check the TCRdb D call of TRBD1. The CDR3 spans 15 residues. Germline lookup yields CDR1 SEHNR and CDR2 FQNEAQ (reference sequence). CDR3 loop: CASSLAGQGYTEAFF.

According to its frequency, this clonotype is medium-sized. The CDR3 is CASSTGEGTGELFF. V gene TRBV7-2 combines with J gene TRBJ2-2; there is no DNA to check the TCRdb D call of TRBD2. Germline values: CDR1 SGHTA, CDR2 FQGNSA. The CDR3 extends over 14 amino acids.

The rearrangement joins TRBV4-1 to TRBJ1-2; TCRdb indicates TRBD1, and absent DNA this call remains unverified. CDR1 is MGHRA, CDR2 YSYEKL, per germline. The CDR3 totals 15 residues. The CDR3 loop reads CASSEGQGLNYGYTF.